One sample yielded the 21 T cell receptor beta chains listed below, sequenced in a study of T-cell memory formation after mild COVID-19. TCRdb ran MiXCR on the 5' RACE reads and lists one entry per CDR3 protein. This sample yields about 290,000 distinct CDR3 sequences, of which 18% are seen a single time; more than 20% belongs to the top ten. The source material was PBMCs or a T cell subset sorted from them (not recorded which). These receptors all come from a man in his late teens or twenties who had mild COVID-19 (a few samples of this study predate the infection). Cell type and time point are not known.

This clonotype showed up just a few times. The V call is TRBV7-2, the J call TRBJ2-1, with unresolved D. The CDR3 spans 13 residues. V was cut by 4 bases and J by 3 bases, with 7 bases left in between. The germline CDR1 and CDR2 sequences are SGHTA and FQGNSA. CDR3 coding DNA: TGTGCCAGCAGCTGGGCCCTCTACAATGAGCAGTTCTTC. It yields the protein CASSWALYNEQFF. Filled out from reference TRBV7-2 and TRBJ2-1, the complete variable domain reads GAGVSQSPSNKVTEKGKDVELRCDPISGHTALYWYRQSLGQGLEFLIYFQGNSAPDKSGLPSDRFSAERTGGSVSTLTIQRTQQEDSAVYLCASSWALYNEQFFGPGTRLTVL.

The chain uses TRBV20-1 and TRBJ1-2; TRBD1 might be the D (5 bases). Trimming took off 0 bases at V and 2 bases at J, with 16 bases between the two ends. The CDR3 length is 16 residues. CDR1 DFQATT and CDR2 SNEGSKA come from the germline V gene (reference sequence). CDR3 sequence reads: CSARDPGLAGNYGYTF. In nucleotides, the CDR3 is TGCAGTGCTAGAGATCCAGGGCTGGCAGGGAACTATGGCTACACCTTC.

The rearrangement links TRBV2 to TRBJ1-4; 7 bases are a match to TRBD1. V lost 7 bases and J lost 10; bases outside the gene matches: 6. This CDR3 contains 12 residues. CDR1 and CDR2 (germline): SNHLY, FYNNEI. CDR3 nucleotides: TGTGCCAGCATCGGAGGGGGCGGAAAACTGTTTTTT. Amino acid sequence: CASIGGGGKLFF.

The chain is built from TRBV7-2 and TRBJ2-3, with D possibly matching TRBD2 (5 bases). The CDR3 spans 14 residues. V was shortened by 4 bases and J by 2 bases, with 10 bases between the two germline ends. Germline-derived CDR1 and CDR2 are SGHTA and FQGNSA. The CDR3 DNA follows: TGTGCCAGCAGCTCGCGACTAATCACAGATACGCAGTATTTT. Its translation: CASSSRLITDTQYF.

This clonotype has only a few counts. The CDR3 reads CASSLFGGYTF. The CDR3 DNA sequence: TGTGCCAGCAGCTTATTCGGTGGCTACACCTTC. The chain uses TRBV7-9 and TRBJ1-2; D call uncertain. In germline, CDR1 is SEHNR, CDR2 FQNEAQ (reference sequence). Trimming pared 2 bases from V and 7 bases from J, leaving 5 bases between. This CDR3 spans 11 amino acids.

This clonotype was observed a handful of times. This sequence joins TRBV10-3 and TRBJ2-2; 10 bases fit TRBD2. Germline CDR1 reads ENHRY; CDR2 reads SYGVKD. CDR3 length equals 15 residues. Germline trimming cut 8 bases from V and 4 bases from J; bases unmatched to any gene: 7. The CDR3 sequence: CAIRPSGGLTGELFF. CDR3 bases: TGTGCCATCCGTCCTAGCGGGGGCCTCACCGGGGAGCTGTTTTTT.

The rearrangement joins TRBV4-1 to TRBJ1-1, with D unresolved. The V gene's germline CDR1 is MGHRA and CDR2 YSYEKL. CDR3 size: 13 residues. V lost 4 bases, J lost 5 bases, and 11 bases lay in between. CDR3 in amino acids: CASSLKAGTEAFF. The CDR3 region has the DNA TGCGCCAGCAGCCTGAAAGCTGGGACTGAAGCTTTCTTT.

This clonotype was observed a few times. J is TRBJ2-1 and V is TRBV7-9; D is ambiguous. The CDR3 runs 12 residues. The germline V gene encodes CDR1 SEHNR and CDR2 FQNEAQ (reference sequence). Trimming removed 4 bases from V and 6 bases from J, with 7 bases in between. The CDR3 region has the DNA TGTGCCAGCAGCTCACTCCCCAATGAGCAGTTCTTC. Protein: CASSSLPNEQFF.

The sample holds a few counts of this clonotype. The V gene is TRBV6-5, the J gene TRBJ1-2; TRBD1 agrees at 9 bases. The V segment lost 6 bases and the J segment 1 base; nucleotides outside the gene matches: 6. Germline CDR1 reads MNHEY; CDR2 reads SVGAGI. The CDR3 is 15 residues long. In DNA, the CDR3 is TGTGCCAGCAGGCCCGGGACAGGGCTTAACTATGGCTACACCTTC. This sequence encodes CASRPGTGLNYGYTF.

CDR3 region: CASSWTGASYEQYF. DNA of the CDR3: TGTGCCAGCTCTTGGACAGGGGCCTCCTACGAGCAGTACTTC. The V gene is TRBV7-8, the J gene TRBJ2-7, with 9 bases fitting TRBD1. The CDR3 is 14 amino acids. Germline trimming cut 8 bases from V and 0 bases from J; bases unmatched to any gene: 5. Germline V gene lookup returns CDR1 SGHVS and CDR2 FQNEAQ.

The chain links TRBV29-1 to TRBJ1-5; 11 bases are shared with TRBD1. The V gene end was trimmed by 3 bases and the J gene end by 7 bases; junction bases not matched to a gene: 5. The CDR3 length is 14 residues. Germline-derived CDR1 and CDR2 are SQVTM and ANQGSEA. This CDR3 is CSVDRTGGQQPQHF. The CDR3 nucleotides read TGCAGCGTTGATCGGACAGGGGGCCAACAGCCCCAGCATTTT. Looking up the rest from reference TRBV29-1 and TRBJ1-5 gives the full variable domain: SAVISQKPSRDICQRGTSLTIQCQVDSQVTMMFWYRQQPGQSLTLIATANQGSEATYESGFVIDKFPISRPNLTFSTLTVSNMSPEDSSIYLCSVDRTGGQQPQHFGDGTRLSIL.

This clonotype came up many times. J is TRBJ1-5 and V is TRBV6-5; TRBD1 might be the D (6 bases). The V gene's germline CDR1 is MNHEY and CDR2 SVGAGI. V lost 9 bases and J lost 0, with 12 bases in between. The CDR3 totals 14 residues. The CDR3 DNA is TGTGCCAGTGGAACAGGGAGTAGCAATCAGCCCCAGCATTTT. Protein: CASGTGSSNQPQHF.

V gene TRBV13 combines with J gene TRBJ2-3, with 7 bases fitting TRBD2. V gave up 5 bases and J gave up 5 bases; unmatched junction bases: 7. Germline lookup yields CDR1 PRHDT and CDR2 FYEKMQ (reference sequence). This CDR3 is built from 14 residues. The CDR3 loop reads CASSEEAGVDTQYF. Written as DNA, the CDR3 is TGTGCCAGCAGCGAGGAGGCGGGGGTAGATACGCAGTATTTT.

This clonotype was observed a few times. V and J are TRBV20-1 and TRBJ2-3; no clear D. V shed 4 bases and J shed 9 bases, with 11 bases lying between them. CDR1 is DFQATT, CDR2 SNEGSKA, per germline (reference sequence). The CDR3 length is 11 residues. The CDR3 region has the DNA TGCAGTGCTAAGCCTGCTGGGACGCAGTATTTT. This encodes CSAKPAGTQYF.

The rearrangement joins TRBV6-2 or TRBV6-3 to TRBJ2-7; D is unresolved. CDR1 and CDR2 from the germline V gene are MNHEY and SVGEGT. The CDR3 contains 15 residues. The V gene lost 0 bases and the J gene lost 2 bases, with 11 bases spanning the gap. The DNA for the CDR3 is TGTGCCAGCAGTTACTCTCCGGAGCAGCCCTACGAGCAGTACTTC. Protein: CASSYSPEQPYEQYF.

The chain couples TRBV11-2 to TRBJ2-3, with D perhaps TRBD1 or TRBD2 (5 bases each). Germline V gives CDR1 SGHAT, CDR2 FQNNGV. CDR3 length equals 17 residues. V was trimmed by 5 bases and J by 8 bases, leaving 26 bases between them. This CDR3 reads CASSPRGASPRVGTQYF. The CDR3 DNA follows: TGTGCCAGCAGCCCGAGAGGGGCCTCCCCCCGGGTCGGTACGCAGTATTTT.

The chain recombines TRBV7-6 with TRBJ1-2; D call uncertain. The CDR3 is 16 residues long. Trimming shortened V by 1 base and J by 7 bases, and 19 bases separated the two germline ends. Per the germline V gene, CDR1 is SGHVS and CDR2 is FNYEAQ. For the CDR3, the DNA is TGTGCCAGCAGCTTAGAAGCAAACCGCCGGCCTGCTGGCTACACCTTC. Its protein product is CASSLEANRRPAGYTF.

The chain is built from TRBV5-1 and TRBJ1-5; 9 bases map to TRBD1. V lost 5 bases and J lost 4; bases outside the gene matches: 1. This CDR3 region has 13 residues. The germline V gene has CDR1 SGHRS and CDR2 YFSETQ. This CDR3 reads CASRQGANQPQHF. The CDR3 bases are TGCGCCAGCAGACAGGGGGCAAATCAGCCCCAGCATTTT.

Points on this clonotype: One end of the junction does not line up with germline, which may come from a read error. This rearrangement joins TRBV2 to TRBJ2-7, with D possibly TRBD1 on 5 matching bases. This CDR3 spans 14 amino acids. The V gene's germline CDR1 is SNHLY and CDR2 FYNNEI. The CDR3, as DNA: TGTACCAGCGTGCCCACAGGAAGCAGTTACGAGCAGTACTTC. Translating it yields CTSVPTGSSYEQYF.

This sequence joins TRBV7-2 and TRBJ1-2; D not certain. The germline V gene encodes CDR1 SGHTA and CDR2 FQGNSA. There are 16 residues in the CDR3. The V and J ends lost 5 bases and 2 bases respectively, with 18 bases between them. The CDR3, as DNA: TGTGCCAGCAGCAACCCTCGGGGAGGTCCCAACTATGGCTACACCTTC. Translating it yields CASSNPRGGPNYGYTF. The entire variable domain, with the rest obtained from reference TRBV7-2 and TRBJ1-2, is as follows: GAGVSQSPSNKVTEKGKDVELRCDPISGHTALYWYRQSLGQGLEFLIYFQGNSAPDKSGLPSDRFSAERTGGSVSTLTIQRTQQEDSAVYLCASSNPRGGPNYGYTFGSGTRLTVV.

The chain is built from TRBV7-2 and TRBJ2-5; 13 positions match TRBD2. The V and J ends lost 5 bases and 9 bases, in that order; junction bases with no gene match: 12. Germline values: CDR1 SGHTA, CDR2 FQGNSA. The CDR3 is 16 residues long. DNA for the CDR3: TGTGCCAGCAGCGTAAGGTGGACTAGCGGGGGCTCTCCCCAGTACTTC. Its translation is CASSVRWTSGGSPQYF.